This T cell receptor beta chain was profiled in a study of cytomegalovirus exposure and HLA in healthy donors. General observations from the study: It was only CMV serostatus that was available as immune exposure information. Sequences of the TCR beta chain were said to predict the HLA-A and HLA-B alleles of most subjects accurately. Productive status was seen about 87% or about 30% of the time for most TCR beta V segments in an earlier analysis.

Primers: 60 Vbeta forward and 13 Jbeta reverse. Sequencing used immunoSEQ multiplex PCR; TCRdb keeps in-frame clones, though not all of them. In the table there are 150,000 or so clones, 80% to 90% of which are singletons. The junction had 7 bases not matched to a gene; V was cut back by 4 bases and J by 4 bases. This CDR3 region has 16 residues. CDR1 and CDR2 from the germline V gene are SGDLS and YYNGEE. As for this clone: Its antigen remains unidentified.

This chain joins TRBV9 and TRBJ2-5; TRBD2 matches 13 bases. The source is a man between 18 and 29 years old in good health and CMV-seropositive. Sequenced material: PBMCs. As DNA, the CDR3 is TGTGCCAGCAGCACAACTAGCGGGGGGGGTGGAGAGACCCAGTACTTC. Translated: CASSTTSGGGGETQYF.